This passage covers 11 T cell receptor beta chains from one sample sequenced in a study of blood T cell repertoires in COVID-19. TCRdb keeps only in-frame clones here, not all; method: immunoSEQ multiplex PCR. The table shows 75,000 to 100,000 clones, with approximately 81% occurring only once. The sequenced sample was peripheral blood. The receptor source for this set is a man aged 55-75 years with acute or convalescent COVID-19.

V usage is TRBV7-2 and J usage is TRBJ1-2; a weak D match, TRBD1 (5 bases). Germline V CDR1 and CDR2: SGHTA, FQGNSA. V gave up 4 bases and J gave up 8 bases, with 14 bases separating them. The length of the CDR3 is 13 residues. The CDR3 here is CASSSYRMGGYTF. The CDR3 DNA sequence: TGTGCCAGCAGCTCTTACAGGATGGGCGGCTACACCTTC. The variable domain in full, completed from reference TRBV7-2 and TRBJ1-2, reads GAGVSQSPSNKVTEKGKDVELRCDPISGHTALYWYRQSLGQGLEFLIYFQGNSAPDKSGLPSDRFSAERTGGSVSTLTIQRTQQEDSAVYLCASSSYRMGGYTFGSGTRLTVV.

The chain uses TRBV27 and TRBJ2-7; 8 bases map to TRBD2. V gave up 4 bases and J gave up 7 bases; unmatched junction bases: 15. The CDR3 sequence is 16 residues long. CDR1 MNHEY and CDR2 SMNVEV come from the germline V gene (reference sequence). The CDR3: CASSYGFSGIMGEQYF. DNA for the CDR3: TGTGCCAGCAGTTACGGGTTTAGCGGGATAATGGGGGAGCAGTACTTC.

The chain has TRBV12-5 and TRBJ2-2; 9 bases are a match to TRBD1. The CDR3 is 14 residues long. Trimming at V came to 5 bases and at J to 5 bases, leaving 3 bases not matched to a gene. Germline CDR1 LGHNT, CDR2 FRNRAP. The chain's CDR3 is CASGQQGATGELFF. For the CDR3, the DNA is TGTGCTAGTGGTCAACAGGGGGCTACCGGGGAGCTGTTTTTT.

This chain uses TRBV7-6 with TRBJ1-2, with TRBD1 identical over 7 bases. The CDR3 loop spans 15 amino acids. Germline CDR1 SGHVS, CDR2 FNYEAQ. V dropped 4 bases and J dropped 3; count of bases not matched to a gene: 8. Written as DNA, the CDR3 is TGTGCCAGCAGCTCGGCAACAGGGGAGGACTATGGCTACACCTTC. Translation: CASSSATGEDYGYTF.

V gene TRBV29-1 combines with J gene TRBJ2-1, with 9 bases fitting TRBD1. Germline CDR1 SQVTM, CDR2 ANQGSEA. V lost 5 bases, J lost 3 bases, and 11 bases stayed unmatched. This CDR3 comprises 16 residues. DNA of the CDR3: TGCAGCGTTAGGGACAGGGACATTTTCATCTACAATGAGCAGTTCTTC. This gives the protein CSVRDRDIFIYNEQFF.

This rearrangement joins TRBV5-1 to TRBJ2-7; 7 bases are shared with TRBD1. The V gene end was trimmed by 3 bases and the J gene end by 5 bases; junction bases not matched to a gene: 5. Germline CDR1 and CDR2: SGHRS and YFSETQ. The CDR3 sequence is 13 residues long. CDR3 amino acids: CASSWQGVDEQYF. The CDR3 nucleotides read TGCGCCAGCAGCTGGCAGGGGGTGGACGAGCAGTACTTC.

This rearrangement joins TRBV7-2 to TRBJ1-1, with D perhaps matching TRBD1 (5 bases). The germline V and J ends were trimmed by 3 bases and 2 bases, with 22 bases remaining between them. Germline-derived CDR1 and CDR2 are SGHTA and FQGNSA. CDR3 length: 18 residues. CDR3 sequence: CASSFPSNTVDRNTEAFF. In DNA, the CDR3 is TGTGCCAGCAGCTTCCCCTCCAACACAGTTGACAGAAACACTGAAGCTTTCTTT.

V gene TRBV6-2 or TRBV6-3 combines with J gene TRBJ1-4; unclear D gene. The V gene's germline CDR1 is MNHEY and CDR2 SVGEGT. The V end was cut by 3 bases, the J end by 6 bases, with 17 bases between. This CDR3 contains 16 residues. The chain's CDR3 is CASSYRSPGFDEKLFF. In DNA form, the CDR3 reads TGTGCCAGCAGTTATCGAAGTCCGGGGTTTGATGAAAAACTGTTTTTT.

The genes are TRBV6-5 and TRBJ1-1; 7 bases are a match to TRBD1. Trimming cost V 0 bases and J 4 bases; bases outside gene matches: 5. The CDR3 is 15 residues long. Looked up from germline, CDR1 is MNHEY and CDR2 is SVGAGI. Here the CDR3 DNA reads TGTGCCAGCAGTTACTCTACAGGGGCGTTCACTGAAGCTTTCTTT. Translated: CASSYSTGAFTEAFF.

This clone has only a few counts. Written as DNA, the CDR3 is TGTGCCAGCAGCTTTGGCAGGGGTACCTACGAGCAGTACTTC. Encoded protein: CASSFGRGTYEQYF. This chain uses TRBV7-9 with TRBJ2-7; D possibly corresponds to TRBD1 (6 bases). Trimming stripped 3 bases from V and 2 bases from J, with 11 bases between. The CDR3 sequence is 14 residues long. Germline assignment: CDR1 SEHNR and CDR2 FQNEAQ (reference sequence).

This clone was seen once. This chain joins TRBV5-1 and TRBJ1-4; 9 nucleotides agree with TRBD1. This CDR3 has 14 amino acids. The germline gives CDR1 SGHRS, CDR2 YFSETQ. The junction had 6 bases not matched to a gene; V was cut back by 4 bases and J by 8 bases. CDR3 region: CASSATGGSEKLFF. The CDR3 nucleotides read TGCGCCAGCAGCGCAACAGGGGGCTCCGAAAAACTGTTTTTT.